The clone carrying this T cell receptor (beta chain) was seen repeatedly, ten times or more. Its antigen is currently unknown. This entry is derived from a study of T cells in Graves' hyperthyroidism and ophthalmopathy. Broader study findings: Appearing also in blood were most of the thyroid clonotypes expanded above 0.001.

Based on clinical symptoms, serum thyroxine and TRAb, thyroid ultrasound and orbital computed tomography, diagnoses were reached. Fresh peripheral blood, 10 ml, yielded the PBMCs. Germline trimming cut 3 bases from V and 6 bases from J; bases unmatched to any gene: 10. The germline CDR1 and CDR2 sequences are MGHRA and YSYEKL. The CDR3 loop spans 15 amino acids. The source material, RNA transcripts, was used to amplify TCR beta CDR3 regions. First-round RT-PCR of the TCR CDR3 relied on the HTBI primer set. MiXCR, applied by TCRdb to the multiplex PCR reads, yields one record per CDR3 protein. The sample includes about 560,000 distinct CDR3 sequences, over 15% of them seen just once.

This chain links TRBV4-1 with TRBJ2-7; 8 bases are shared with TRBD2. This clonotype was sampled from a woman between 18 and 29 years old with Graves' hyperthyroidism. Source material: blood. This chain's CDR3 is CASSQKAGVPTEQYF. In nucleotides, the CDR3 is TGCGCCAGCAGCCAGAAAGCGGGAGTTCCTACCGAGCAGTACTTC.